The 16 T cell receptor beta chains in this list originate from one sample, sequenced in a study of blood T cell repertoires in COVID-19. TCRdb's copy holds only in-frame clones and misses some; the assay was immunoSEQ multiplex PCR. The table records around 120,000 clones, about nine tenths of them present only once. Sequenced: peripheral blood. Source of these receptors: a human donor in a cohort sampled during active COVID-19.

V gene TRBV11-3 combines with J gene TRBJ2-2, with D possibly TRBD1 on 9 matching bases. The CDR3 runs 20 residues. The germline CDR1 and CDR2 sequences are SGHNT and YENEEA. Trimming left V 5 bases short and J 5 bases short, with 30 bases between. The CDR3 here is CASSTGTGSRSGGGTGELFF. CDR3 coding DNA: TGTGCCAGCAGCACTGGGACAGGGTCACGCAGCGGGGGTGGTACCGGGGAGCTGTTTTTT.

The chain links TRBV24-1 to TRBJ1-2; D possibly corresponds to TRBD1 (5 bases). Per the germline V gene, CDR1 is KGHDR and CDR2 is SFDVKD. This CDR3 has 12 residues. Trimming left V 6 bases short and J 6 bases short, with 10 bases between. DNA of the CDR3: TGTGCCACCAGTAAGGGGTCGGATGGCTACACCTTC. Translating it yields CATSKGSDGYTF.

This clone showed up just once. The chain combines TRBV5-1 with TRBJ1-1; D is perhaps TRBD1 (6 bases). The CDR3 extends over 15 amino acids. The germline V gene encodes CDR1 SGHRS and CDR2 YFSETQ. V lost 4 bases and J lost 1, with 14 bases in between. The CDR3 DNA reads TGCGCCAGCAGCAGGTTACAGGGCTCGAACACTGAAGCTTTCTTT. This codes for CASSRLQGSNTEAFF.

In DNA form, the CDR3 reads TGCGCCAGCAGCTTGCCAGGGCAGGATTCACCCCTCCACTTT. Amino acids: CASSLPGQDSPLHF. The chain couples TRBV5-1 to TRBJ1-6, with D possibly matching TRBD1 (5 bases). The germline gives CDR1 SGHRS, CDR2 YFSETQ. Trimming stripped 1 base from V and 8 bases from J, with 10 bases between. The CDR3 is 14 amino acids.

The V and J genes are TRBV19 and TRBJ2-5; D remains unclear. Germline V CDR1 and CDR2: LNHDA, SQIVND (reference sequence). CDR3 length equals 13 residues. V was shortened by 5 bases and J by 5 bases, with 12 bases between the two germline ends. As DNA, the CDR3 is TGTGCCAGTAGTTTACAGAGCAGGGAGACCCAGTACTTC. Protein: CASSLQSRETQYF.

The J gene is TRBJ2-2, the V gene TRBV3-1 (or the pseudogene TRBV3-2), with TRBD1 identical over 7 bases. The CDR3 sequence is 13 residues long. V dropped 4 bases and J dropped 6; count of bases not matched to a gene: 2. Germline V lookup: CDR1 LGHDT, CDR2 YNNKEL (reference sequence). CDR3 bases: TGTGCCAGCAGCCCCACAGGGGCCGGGGAGCTGTTTTTT. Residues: CASSPTGAGELFF.

In DNA, the CDR3 is TGTGCCAGCAGTTACAGTCGGGAACAAGAGACCCAGTACTTC. Protein: CASSYSREQETQYF. The V call is TRBV6-5, the J call TRBJ2-5, with a tentative D call TRBD2 (5 bases). The CDR3 covers 14 residues. V lost 2 bases and J lost 2, with 9 bases in between. Germline V lookup: CDR1 MNHEY, CDR2 SVGAGI.

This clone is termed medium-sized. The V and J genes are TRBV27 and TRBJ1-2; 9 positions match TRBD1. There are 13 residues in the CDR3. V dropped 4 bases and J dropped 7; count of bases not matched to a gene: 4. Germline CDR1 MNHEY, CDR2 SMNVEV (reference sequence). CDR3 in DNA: TGTGCCAGCAGTTCTGGGACAGGGAGTGGCTACACCTTC. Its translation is CASSSGTGSGYTF.

The CDR3 spells CAWRVDSPYEQYF. DNA of the CDR3: TGTGCCTGGAGGGTGGACAGTCCGTACGAGCAGTACTTC. The V call is TRBV30, the J call TRBJ2-7; TRBD1 is a possible D gene (6 bases). The ends were cut back, 3 bases at V and 4 bases at J, with 13 bases in the middle. This CDR3 region has 13 residues. From germline, CDR1 is GTSNPN and CDR2 SVGIG (reference sequence).

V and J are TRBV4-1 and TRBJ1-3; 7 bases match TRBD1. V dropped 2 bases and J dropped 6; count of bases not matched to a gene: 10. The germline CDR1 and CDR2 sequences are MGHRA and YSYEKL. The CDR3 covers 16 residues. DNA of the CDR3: TGCGCCAGCAGCCAATCCGACAGGGAGAGAGCAAACACCATATATTTT. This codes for CASSQSDRERANTIYF.

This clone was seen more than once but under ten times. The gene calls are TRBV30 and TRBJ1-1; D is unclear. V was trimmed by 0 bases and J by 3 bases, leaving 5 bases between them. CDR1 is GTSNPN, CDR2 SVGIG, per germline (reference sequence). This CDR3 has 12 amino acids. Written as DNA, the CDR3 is TGTGCCTGGAGTGTAGCTTACACTGAAGCTTTCTTT. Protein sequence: CAWSVAYTEAFF.

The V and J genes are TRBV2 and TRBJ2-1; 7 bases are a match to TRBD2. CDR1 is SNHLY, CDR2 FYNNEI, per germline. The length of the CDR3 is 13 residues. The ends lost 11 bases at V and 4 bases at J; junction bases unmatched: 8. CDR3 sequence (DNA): TGTGCCTCCCTAGCGGAGATATACAATGAGCAGTTCTTC. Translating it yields CASLAEIYNEQFF.

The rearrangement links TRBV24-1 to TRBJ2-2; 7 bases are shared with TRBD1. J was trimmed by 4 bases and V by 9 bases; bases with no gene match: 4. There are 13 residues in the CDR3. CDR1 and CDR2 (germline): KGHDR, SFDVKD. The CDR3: CATGDRATGELFF. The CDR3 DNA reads TGTGCCACCGGCGACAGGGCCACCGGGGAGCTGTTTTTT.

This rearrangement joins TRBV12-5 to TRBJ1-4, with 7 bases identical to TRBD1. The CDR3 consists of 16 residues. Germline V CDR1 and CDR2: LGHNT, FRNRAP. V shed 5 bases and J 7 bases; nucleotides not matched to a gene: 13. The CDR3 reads CASGQNRQGLGEKLFF. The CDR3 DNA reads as TGTGCTAGTGGTCAGAACCGACAGGGTCTCGGTGAAAAACTGTTTTTT.

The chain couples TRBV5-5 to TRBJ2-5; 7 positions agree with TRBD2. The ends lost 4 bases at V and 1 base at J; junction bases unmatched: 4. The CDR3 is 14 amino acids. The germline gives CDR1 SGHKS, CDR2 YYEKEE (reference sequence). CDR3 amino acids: CASSPGGGQETQYF. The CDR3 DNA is TGTGCCAGCAGCCCGGGGGGAGGCCAAGAGACCCAGTACTTC.

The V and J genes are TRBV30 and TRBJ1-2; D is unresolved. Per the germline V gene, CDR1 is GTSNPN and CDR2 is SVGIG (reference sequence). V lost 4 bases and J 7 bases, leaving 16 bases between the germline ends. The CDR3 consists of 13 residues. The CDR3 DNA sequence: TGTGCCTGGAATCCGGGATCTAGGAGTGGCTACACCTTC. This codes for CAWNPGSRSGYTF.